These T cell receptor beta chains were read from a single sample in a study of cytomegalovirus exposure and HLA in healthy donors. Sequencing used immunoSEQ multiplex PCR; TCRdb keeps in-frame clones, though not all of them. The sample contains about 190,000 clones, around 79% of which appear only once. Sequencing was performed on PBMCs. These TCRs come from a woman aged 50 to 65 in good health and CMV-seronegative. Both conserved end residues are part of each CDR3. The D gene is left open where the match is weak. Clone size is shown for a subset of rows, as once, few, many or a class of expanded clone.

v_call	d_call	clone_size	j_call	cdr3_aa	cdr3_nt
TRBV9	.	.	TRBJ2-3	CASSVGGMPVTDTQYF	TGTGCCAGCAGCGTAGGAGGGATGCCCGTCACAGATACGCAGTATTTT
TRBV4-2	.	.	TRBJ1-5	CASSQAVEGSSNQPQHF	TGTGCCAGCAGCCAAGCAGTGGAGGGAAGCTCCAATCAGCCCCAGCATTTT
TRBV7-2	TRBD2	.	TRBJ2-1	CASSPLAGGGNEQFF	TGTGCCAGCAGCCCCCTAGCGGGGGGGGGTAATGAGCAGTTCTTC
TRBV7-9	TRBD1	.	TRBJ1-1	CASSLQGAMTEAFF	TGTGCCAGCAGCTTACAGGGGGCGATGACTGAAGCTTTCTTT
TRBV1	.	.	TRBJ2-5	CTSSHRGRETQYF	TGCACCAGCAGCCACAGGGGGCGGGAGACCCAGTACTTC
TRBV11-3	.	.	TRBJ1-1	CASSTGLNTEAFF	TGTGCCAGCAGCACCGGTTTGAACACTGAAGCTTTCTTT
TRBV19	.	.	TRBJ2-7	CASSAHKGEQYF	TGTGCCAGTAGTGCCCACAAGGGGGAGCAGTACTTC
TRBV9	TRBD1	.	TRBJ2-2	CASSVTQGAPAGELFF	TGTGCCAGCAGCGTAACCCAGGGGGCTCCCGCCGGGGAGCTGTTTTTT
TRBV7-3	.	.	TRBJ2-3	CASRSTSTDTQYF	TGTGCCAGCCGATCGACTAGCACAGATACGCAGTATTTT
TRBV7-7	TRBD1	.	TRBJ2-2	CASSWDRSTGELFF	TGTGCTAGCAGCTGGGACAGGTCGACCGGGGAGCTGTTTTTT
TRBV6-1	.	.	TRBJ1-1	CASSEQGMITEAFF	TGTGCCAGCAGCGAACAGGGAATGATCACTGAAGCTTTCTTT
TRBV18	.	.	TRBJ2-1	CASSPMGLEQFF	TGTGCCAGCTCACCGATGGGACTTGAGCAGTTCTTC
TRBV7-9	TRBD1	.	TRBJ1-1	CASSGTVEGTGLEAFF	TGTGCCAGCAGCGGTACCGTTGAGGGGACAGGCCTTGAAGCTTTCTTT
TRBV9	TRBD1	.	TRBJ1-3	CASSLGTGTRFSGNTIYF	TGTGCCAGCAGCCTCGGGACAGGGACCCGATTCTCTGGAAACACCATATATTTT
TRBV4-2	.	.	TRBJ2-7	CASSQDVPPEQYF	TGTGCCAGCAGCCAAGACGTCCCCCCCGAGCAGTACTTC
TRBV5-1	TRBD1	.	TRBJ2-5	CASSSRDSVQETQYF	TGCGCCAGCAGCTCTCGGGACAGTGTTCAAGAGACCCAGTACTTC
TRBV15	TRBD1	.	TRBJ2-7	CATSSWDSRIMYF	TGTGCCACCAGCAGTTGGGACAGTAGAATTATGTACTTC
TRBV11-3	TRBD1	.	TRBJ2-4	CASSTGGITKNIQYF	TGTGCCAGCAGCACAGGGGGCATCACCAAAAACATTCAGTACTTC
TRBV6-1	.	.	TRBJ2-1	CASSEPPGLGAGHEQFF	TGTGCCAGCAGTGAACCCCCAGGGCTCGGAGCAGGGCATGAGCAGTTCTTC
TRBV2	.	.	TRBJ1-5	CAPPLALGGSNQPQHF	TGTGCTCCCCCTCTCGCGCTGGGAGGCAGCAATCAGCCCCAGCATTTT
TRBV7-2	.	.	TRBJ1-1	CASSLDSWNTEAFF	TGTGCCAGCAGCTTAGACAGCTGGAACACTGAAGCTTTCTTT
TRBV4-3	TRBD2	.	TRBJ2-2	CASSLYTSGDYTGELFF	TGCGCCAGCAGCCTTTATACTAGCGGGGACTACACCGGGGAGCTGTTTTTT
TRBV30	.	.	TRBJ1-1	CAWRCSMNTEAFF	TGTGCCTGGAGGTGTAGTATGAACACTGAAGCTTTCTTT
TRBV30	.	.	TRBJ2-3	CAWSLSRTDTQYF	TGTGCCTGGAGTCTGAGTCGGACAGATACGCAGTATTTT
TRBV4-3	TRBD2	.	TRBJ2-7	CASSQDLAGASYEQYF	TGCGCCAGCAGCCAAGATTTAGCGGGGGCCTCCTACGAGCAGTACTTC
TRBV13	.	.	TRBJ1-2	CASSLSGYGYTF	TGTGCCAGCAGCTTATCGGGCTATGGCTACACCTTC
TRBV7-6	.	.	TRBJ2-7	CASSLRGESYEQYF	TGTGCCAGCAGCTTACGCGGGGAGTCCTACGAGCAGTACTTC
TRBV19	TRBD1	.	TRBJ2-7	CASSIGQGAYEQYF	TGTGCCAGTAGTATAGGACAGGGAGCCTACGAGCAGTACTTC
TRBV6-5	TRBD1	.	TRBJ1-5	CASSPDRGLHQPQHF	TGTGCCAGCAGTCCGGACAGGGGGCTGCATCAGCCCCAGCATTTT
TRBV19	.	once	TRBJ1-4	CASSITPSGGVNEKLFF	TGTGCCAGTAGTATCACCCCGTCGGGAGGGGTTAACGAAAAACTGTTTTTT
TRBV28	.	.	TRBJ2-7	CASSSSSSYEQYF	TGTGCCAGCAGTTCCTCGAGCTCCTACGAGCAGTACTTC
TRBV5-1	.	few	TRBJ2-7	CASSFDSTYEQYF	TGCGCCAGCAGCTTCGACAGCACCTACGAGCAGTACTTC
TRBV28	.	.	TRBJ1-4	CASSTYKGYGEKLFF	TGTGCCAGCAGCACGTATAAGGGGTACGGTGAAAAACTGTTTTTT
TRBV5-4	.	.	TRBJ2-2	CASSAREQGNTGELFF	TGTGCCAGCAGCGCCCGGGAACAGGGGAACACCGGGGAGCTGTTTTTT
TRBV25-1	.	.	TRBJ1-3	CASRSGLAGNTIYF	TGTGCCAGCAGATCAGGGTTGGCTGGAAACACCATATATTTT
TRBV28	.	.	TRBJ2-7	CASSLELGAQSYEQYF	TGTGCCAGCAGTTTAGAGCTGGGGGCCCAGTCCTACGAGCAGTACTTC
TRBV5-1	.	.	TRBJ1-1	CASSPDTPRRNTEAFF	TGCGCCAGCAGCCCAGACACACCTCGAAGGAACACTGAAGCTTTCTTT
TRBV15	TRBD2	.	TRBJ2-7	CATSSPTSGVLYEQYF	TGTGCCACCAGCAGTCCGACTAGCGGAGTCCTCTACGAGCAGTACTTC
TRBV19	TRBD1	.	TRBJ1-1	CASSRDRTLRSEAFF	TGTGCCAGTAGTAGGGACAGGACCCTCAGGAGTGAAGCTTTCTTT
TRBV29-1	TRBD2	few	TRBJ2-1	CSVDRTSGDLFF	TGCAGCGTCGACAGGACTAGCGGGGACTTGTTCTTC
TRBV5-4	.	.	TRBJ1-1	CASSLESRGGTEAFF	TGTGCCAGCAGCTTGGAGAGTCGGGGAGGGACTGAAGCTTTCTTT
TRBV5-6	.	few	TRBJ1-5	CASSLKDGSHNQPQHF	TGTGCCAGCAGCTTGAAGGACGGGAGCCACAATCAGCCCCAGCATTTT
TRBV28	TRBD2	.	TRBJ2-3	CASPPGLAGRNETDTQYF	TGTGCCAGCCCTCCGGGACTAGCGGGTCGAAACGAAACAGATACGCAGTATTTT
TRBV27	TRBD1	.	TRBJ1-2	CASSPPGQGLGGYTF	TGTGCCAGCAGTCCCCCCGGACAGGGGCTAGGGGGCTACACCTTC
TRBV11-2	TRBD1	few	TRBJ2-2	CASSRRDRGTGELFF	TGTGCCAGCAGCCGCCGGGACAGGGGGACCGGGGAGCTGTTTTTT
TRBV29-1	TRBD1	.	TRBJ2-4	CSVADRGLRYF	TGCAGCGTTGCTGACAGGGGGCTACGGTACTTC
TRBV5-4	.	.	TRBJ1-1	CASSQVPLGLNTEAFF	TGTGCCAGCAGCCAAGTTCCGCTGGGGCTGAACACTGAAGCTTTCTTT
TRBV27	.	.	TRBJ1-1	CASSGGGAFTEAFF	TGTGCCAGCAGTGGAGGGGGGGCGTTCACTGAAGCTTTCTTT
TRBV7-8	.	.	TRBJ1-3	CASSPARVMSSGNTIYF	TGTGCCAGCAGCCCAGCACGGGTGATGAGCTCTGGAAACACCATATATTTT
TRBV28	.	.	TRBJ2-7	CASSLFSSYEQYF	TGTGCCAGCAGTCTCTTCAGCTCCTACGAGCAGTACTTC
TRBV15	.	.	TRBJ1-5	CATSRASNQPQHF	TGTGCCACCTCGCGGGCGTCAAATCAGCCCCAGCATTTT
TRBV7-2	TRBD1	.	TRBJ1-2	CASSLALKPGQGKGYTF	TGTGCCAGCAGCTTAGCCCTAAAGCCAGGACAGGGGAAGGGCTACACCTTC
TRBV18	.	once	TRBJ2-7	CASSPQGSVYEQYF	TGTGCCAGCTCACCCCAGGGTTCCGTATACGAGCAGTACTTC
TRBV6-5	TRBD1	.	TRBJ2-3	CASSYGTGSDTQYF	TGTGCCAGCAGTTACGGGACAGGGTCAGATACGCAGTATTTT
TRBV28	TRBD1	.	TRBJ1-5	CASTPGGGQGVYQPQHF	TGTGCCAGCACCCCCGGGGGGGGACAGGGCGTTTATCAGCCCCAGCATTTT